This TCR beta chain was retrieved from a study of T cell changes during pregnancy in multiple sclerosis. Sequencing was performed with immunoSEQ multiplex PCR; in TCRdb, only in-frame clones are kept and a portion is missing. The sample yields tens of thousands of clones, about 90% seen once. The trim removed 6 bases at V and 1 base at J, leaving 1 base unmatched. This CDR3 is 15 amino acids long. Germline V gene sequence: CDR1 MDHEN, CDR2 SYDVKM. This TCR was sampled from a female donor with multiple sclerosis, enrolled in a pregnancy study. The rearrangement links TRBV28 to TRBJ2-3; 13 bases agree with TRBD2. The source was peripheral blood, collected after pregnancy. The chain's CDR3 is CASSTSGRGTDTQYF. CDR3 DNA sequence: TGTGCCAGCAGCACTAGCGGGAGGGGCACAGATACGCAGTATTTT.